This note documents a single T cell receptor beta chain sequence. Antigen: not known. With 60 Vbeta and 13 Jbeta primers, the PCR was carried out. Profiled with immunoSEQ multiplex PCR; TCRdb holds only in-frame clones, not every one. The sample has around 190,000 clones; 70% to 90% are singletons. This entry comes from a study of cytomegalovirus exposure and HLA in healthy donors. Regarding the study as a whole: It was likely that a cluster of highly shared sequence variants was a sequencing artifact. The majority of CMV-associated TCR beta chains were reported as apparently HLA-restricted in a later analysis. The CMV antigen specificity of a few CMV-associated chains was confirmed through in vitro analysis.

Germline V lookup: CDR1 LNHDA, CDR2 SQIVND (reference sequence). CDR3 length: 15 amino acids. The ends were cut back, 3 bases at V and 7 bases at J, with 15 bases in the middle. This chain links TRBV19 with TRBJ2-2; D may be TRBD1 (6 bases). Sequencing was carried out using PBMCs. The receptor's source is a woman in her twenties or thirties in good health and CMV-seronegative. CDR3 sequence reads: CASSIARGGNGELFF. The CDR3 DNA follows: TGTGCCAGTAGTATCGCCAGGGGTGGAAACGGGGAGCTGTTTTTT. Full variable domain (rest looked up from reference TRBV19 and TRBJ2-2): DGGITQSPKYLFRKEGQNVTLSCEQNLNHDAMYWYRQDPGQGLRLIYYSQIVNDFQKGDIAEGYSVSREKKESFPLTVTSAQKNPTAFYLCASSIARGGNGELFFGEGSRLTVL.